A selection of T cell receptor beta chains follows, all from one sample in a study of blood T cells in healthy people across ages. TCRdb itself ran the 5' RACE reads through MiXCR, one entry per CDR3 protein. The sample holds hundreds of thousands of distinct CDR3 sequences, about three fifths seen once. Sequencing was done on a sample of blood. The receptor set was obtained from a man aged 30 to 45 in good health. CDR3s include the opening cysteine and the closing phenylalanine or tryptophan.

j_call: TRBJ2-7
v_call: TRBV14
cdr3_aa: CASSQERGINEQYF

j_call: TRBJ2-1
v_call: TRBV27
cdr3_aa: CASSQIGTYNEQFF

j_call: TRBJ2-7
v_call: TRBV28
cdr3_aa: CASSLSPYEQYF

j_call: TRBJ2-2
v_call: TRBV4-1
cdr3_aa: CASSQGRGPFTGELFF

j_call: TRBJ2-3
v_call: TRBV10-3
cdr3_aa: CAISEAHMDTQYF

j_call: TRBJ1-2
v_call: TRBV27
cdr3_aa: CASSSGTGGHYGYTF

j_call: TRBJ2-5
v_call: TRBV5-1
cdr3_aa: CASSLNVGETQYF

j_call: TRBJ2-2
v_call: TRBV12-3/TRBV12-4
cdr3_aa: CASIETTSFTGELFF

j_call: TRBJ1-2
v_call: TRBV13
cdr3_aa: CASSSDRDYGYTF

j_call: TRBJ2-4
v_call: TRBV29-1
cdr3_aa: CSVLSGTYGEQYF

j_call: TRBJ2-3
v_call: TRBV19
cdr3_aa: CASSIAGGRTDTQYF

j_call: TRBJ2-5
v_call: TRBV7-2
cdr3_aa: CASSLATAQETQYF

j_call: TRBJ2-1
v_call: TRBV10-3
cdr3_aa: CAISVLGQGLYNEQFF

j_call: TRBJ2-6
v_call: TRBV21-1
cdr3_aa: CASSESARTSKRPGANVLTF

j_call: TRBJ2-1
v_call: TRBV7-2
cdr3_aa: CASSPWTSPTEQFF

j_call: TRBJ2-5
v_call: TRBV7-9
cdr3_aa: CTSSDLSLLKETQYF

j_call: TRBJ2-5
v_call: TRBV27
cdr3_aa: CASGDSVLETQYF

j_call: TRBJ1-2
v_call: TRBV12-3/TRBV12-4
cdr3_aa: CASSLKAAYGYTF